The sequence of this T cell receptor beta chain was determined in a study of PD-L1 blockade in urothelial cancer. Overall study: Study patients had been treated with 0 to 3 previous chemotherapy regimens. Study conclusions and caveats: Survival was better when pretreatment blood TCR clonality fell below the median. For durable-benefit patients, tumor-associated blood clones expanded more at 3 weeks.

Trimming cost V 3 bases and J 1 base; bases outside gene matches: 5. This CDR3 comprises 15 residues. CDR1 is SGHTA and CDR2 is FQGNSA in the germline V gene. Clones were sequenced by immunoSEQ multiplex PCR, and TCRdb holds only the in-frame ones, with some missing. The data hold 35,000 to 55,000 clones, with roughly 82% observed a single time. As for this clone: The target antigen is unknown.

Sample time point: peripheral blood 6 weeks after treatment start. Patients in the study were battling locally advanced or metastatic urothelial carcinoma. The sequence was collected from a man aged 55 to 70 with urothelial cancer. The chain combines TRBV7-2 with TRBJ1-1, with TRBD1 matching over 7 bases. Specimen: PBMCs, collected around atezolizumab (anti-PD-L1) treatment. CDR3 protein: CASSFNGQANTEAFF. The CDR3 coding sequence is TGTGCCAGCAGCTTTAACGGACAGGCGAACACTGAAGCTTTCTTT.